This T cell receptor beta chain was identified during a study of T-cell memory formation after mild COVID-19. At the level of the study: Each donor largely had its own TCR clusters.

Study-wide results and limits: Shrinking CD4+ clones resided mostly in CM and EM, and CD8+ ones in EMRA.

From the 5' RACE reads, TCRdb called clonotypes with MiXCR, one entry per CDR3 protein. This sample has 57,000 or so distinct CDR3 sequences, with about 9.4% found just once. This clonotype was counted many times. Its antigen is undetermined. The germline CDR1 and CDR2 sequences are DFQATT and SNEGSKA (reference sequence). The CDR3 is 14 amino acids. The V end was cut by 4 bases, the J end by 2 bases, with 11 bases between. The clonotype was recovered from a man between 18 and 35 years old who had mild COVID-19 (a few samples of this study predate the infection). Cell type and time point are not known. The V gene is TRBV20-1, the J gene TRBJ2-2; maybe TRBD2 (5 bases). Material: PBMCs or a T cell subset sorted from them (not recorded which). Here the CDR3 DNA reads TGCAGTGCTAAACCCGGGGTTAACACCGGGGAGCTGTTTTTT. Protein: CSAKPGVNTGELFF.